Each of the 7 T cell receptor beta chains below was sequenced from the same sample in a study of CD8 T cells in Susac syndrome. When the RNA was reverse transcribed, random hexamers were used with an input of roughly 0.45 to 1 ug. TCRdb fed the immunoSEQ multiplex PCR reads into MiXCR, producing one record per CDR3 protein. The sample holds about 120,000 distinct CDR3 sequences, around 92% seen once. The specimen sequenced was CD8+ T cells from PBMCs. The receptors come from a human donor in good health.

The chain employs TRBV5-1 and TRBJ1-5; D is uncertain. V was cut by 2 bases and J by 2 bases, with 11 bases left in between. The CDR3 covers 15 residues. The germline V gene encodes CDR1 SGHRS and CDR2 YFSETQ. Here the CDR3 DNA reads TGCGCCAGCAGCTTAGGAGGAACTCGCAATCAGCCCCAGCATTTT. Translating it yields CASSLGGTRNQPQHF.

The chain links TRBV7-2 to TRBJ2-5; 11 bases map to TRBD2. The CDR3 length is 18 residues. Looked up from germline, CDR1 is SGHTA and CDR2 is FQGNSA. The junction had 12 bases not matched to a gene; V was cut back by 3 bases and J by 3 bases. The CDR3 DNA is TGTGCCAGCAGCTTCGTTTTAGCGGGAGGGCGCGGAGAAGAGACCCAGTACTTC. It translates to CASSFVLAGGRGEETQYF.

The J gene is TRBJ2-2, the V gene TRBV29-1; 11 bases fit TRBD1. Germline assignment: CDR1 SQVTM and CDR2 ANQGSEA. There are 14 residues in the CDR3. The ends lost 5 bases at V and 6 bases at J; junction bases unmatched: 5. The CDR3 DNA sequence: TGCAGCGTTACGGACAGGGGGCTAGCCGGGGAGCTGTTTTTT. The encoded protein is CSVTDRGLAGELFF.

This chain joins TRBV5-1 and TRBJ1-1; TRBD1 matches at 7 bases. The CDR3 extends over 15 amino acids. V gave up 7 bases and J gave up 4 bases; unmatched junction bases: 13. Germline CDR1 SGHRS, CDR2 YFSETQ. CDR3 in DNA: TGCGCCAGCCGGGACAGTGTGAACACCGGCACTGAAGCTTTCTTT. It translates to CASRDSVNTGTEAFF.

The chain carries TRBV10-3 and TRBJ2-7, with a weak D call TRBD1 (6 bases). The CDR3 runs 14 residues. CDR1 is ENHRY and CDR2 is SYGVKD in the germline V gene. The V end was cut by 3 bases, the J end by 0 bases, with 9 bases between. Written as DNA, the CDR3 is TGTGCCATCAGTGAAGGACAGAGCTCCTACGAGCAGTACTTC. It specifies CAISEGQSSYEQYF.

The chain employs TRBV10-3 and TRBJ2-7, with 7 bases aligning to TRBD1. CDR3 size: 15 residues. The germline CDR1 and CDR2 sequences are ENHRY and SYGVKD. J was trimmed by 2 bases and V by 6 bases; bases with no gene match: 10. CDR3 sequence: CAISDRVARAYEQYF. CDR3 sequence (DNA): TGTGCCATCAGCGACAGGGTAGCTCGGGCCTACGAGCAGTACTTC.

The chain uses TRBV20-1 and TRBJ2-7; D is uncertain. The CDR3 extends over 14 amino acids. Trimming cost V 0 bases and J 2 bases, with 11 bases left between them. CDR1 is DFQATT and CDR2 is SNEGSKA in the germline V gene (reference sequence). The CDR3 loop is CSARDVTSTYEQYF. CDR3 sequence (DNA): TGCAGTGCTAGAGATGTGACTTCTACCTACGAGCAGTACTTC.